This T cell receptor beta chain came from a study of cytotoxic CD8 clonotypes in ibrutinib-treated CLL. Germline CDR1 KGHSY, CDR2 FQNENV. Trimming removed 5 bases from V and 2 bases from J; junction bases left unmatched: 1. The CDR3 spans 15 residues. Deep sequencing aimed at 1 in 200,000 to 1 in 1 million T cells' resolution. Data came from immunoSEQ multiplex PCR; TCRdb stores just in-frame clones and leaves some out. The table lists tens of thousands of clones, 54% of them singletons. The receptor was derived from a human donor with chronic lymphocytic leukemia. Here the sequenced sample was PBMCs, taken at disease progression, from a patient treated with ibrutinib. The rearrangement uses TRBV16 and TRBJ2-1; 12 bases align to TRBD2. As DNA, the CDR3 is TGTGCCAGCAGCTCTAGCGGGAGGGCCTACAATGAGCAGTTCTTC. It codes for CASSSSGRAYNEQFF.